This entry concerns a single T cell receptor beta chain. The table came from immunoSEQ multiplex PCR; TCRdb's copy has only in-frame clones and leaves some out. The profile shows some 100,000 clones, approximately 94% of them singletons. These data belong to a study of T cell changes during pregnancy in multiple sclerosis. The CDR3 runs to 14 residues. Germline CDR1 is LGHNA and CDR2 is YNFKEQ. The V and J ends lost 2 bases and 6 bases respectively, with 12 bases between them. This TCR derives from a female donor with multiple sclerosis, enrolled in a pregnancy study. Sequenced here: peripheral blood, sampled in the second trimester of pregnancy. The chain couples TRBV4-2 to TRBJ2-3, with D perhaps matching TRBD2 (5 bases). The CDR3 spells CASSQREGLDTQYF. The DNA for the CDR3 is TGTGCCAGCAGCCAACGAGAGGGCTTGGATACGCAGTATTTT.